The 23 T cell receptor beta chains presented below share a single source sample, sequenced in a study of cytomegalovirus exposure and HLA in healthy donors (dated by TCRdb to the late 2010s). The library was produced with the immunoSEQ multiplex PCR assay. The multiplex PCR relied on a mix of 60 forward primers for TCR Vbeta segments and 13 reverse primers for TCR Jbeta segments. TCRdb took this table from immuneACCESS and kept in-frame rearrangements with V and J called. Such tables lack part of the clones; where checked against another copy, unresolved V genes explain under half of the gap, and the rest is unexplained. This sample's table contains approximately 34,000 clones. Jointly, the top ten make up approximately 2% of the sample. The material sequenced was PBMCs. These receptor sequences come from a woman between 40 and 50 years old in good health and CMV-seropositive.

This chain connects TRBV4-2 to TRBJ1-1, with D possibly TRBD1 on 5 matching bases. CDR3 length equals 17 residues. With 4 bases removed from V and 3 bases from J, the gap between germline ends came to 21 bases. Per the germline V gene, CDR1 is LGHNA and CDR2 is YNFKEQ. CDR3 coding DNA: TGTGCCAGCAGCCGCAAGCCCCAAGGGGTTAGTGACACTGAAGCTTTCTTT. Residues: CASSRKPQGVSDTEAFF.

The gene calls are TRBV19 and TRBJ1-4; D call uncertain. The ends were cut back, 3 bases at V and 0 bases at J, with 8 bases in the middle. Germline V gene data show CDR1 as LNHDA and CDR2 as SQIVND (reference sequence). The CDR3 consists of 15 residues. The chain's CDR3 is CASSIGGSTNEKLFF. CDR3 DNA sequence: TGTGCCAGTAGTATCGGCGGGTCAACTAATGAAAAACTGTTTTTT.

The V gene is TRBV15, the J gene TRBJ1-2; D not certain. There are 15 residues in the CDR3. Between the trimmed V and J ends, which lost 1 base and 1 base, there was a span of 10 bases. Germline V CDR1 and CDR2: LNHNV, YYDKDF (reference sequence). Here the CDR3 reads CATSRGTGSNYGYTF. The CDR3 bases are TGTGCCACCAGCAGAGGAACGGGAAGTAACTATGGCTACACCTTC. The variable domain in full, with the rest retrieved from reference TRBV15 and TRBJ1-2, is DAMVIQNPRYQVTQFGKPVTLSCSQTLNHNVMYWYQQKSSQAPKLLFHYYDKDFNNEADTPDNFQSRRPNTSFCFLDIRSPGLGDTAMYLCATSRGTGSNYGYTFGSGTRLTVV.

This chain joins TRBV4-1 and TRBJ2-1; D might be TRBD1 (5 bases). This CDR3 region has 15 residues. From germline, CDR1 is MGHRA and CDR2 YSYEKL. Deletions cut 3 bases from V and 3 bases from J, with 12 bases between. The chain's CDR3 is CASSHMTERYNEQFF. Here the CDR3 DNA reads TGCGCCAGCAGCCACATGACAGAGCGCTACAATGAGCAGTTCTTC.

The CDR3 DNA reads as TGCGCCAGCAGTCAACGCGGCCAAGGGGCGCGGGGAGCCATAAATTCACCCCTCCACTTT. This codes for CASSQRGQGARGAINSPLHF. The chain couples TRBV23-1 to TRBJ1-6, with TRBD1 as a possible D gene (5 bases). TRBV23-1 is recorded as an ORF, its role being uncertain. There are 20 residues in the CDR3. Trimming took 2 bases from V and 7 from J, leaving 27 bases between them.

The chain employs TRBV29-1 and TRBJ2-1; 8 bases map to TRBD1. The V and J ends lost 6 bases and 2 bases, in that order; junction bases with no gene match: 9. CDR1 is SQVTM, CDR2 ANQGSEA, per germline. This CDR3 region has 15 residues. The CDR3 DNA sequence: TGCAGCGTCTATACCGGACAGGGTACCTACAATGAGCAGTTCTTC. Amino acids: CSVYTGQGTYNEQFF.

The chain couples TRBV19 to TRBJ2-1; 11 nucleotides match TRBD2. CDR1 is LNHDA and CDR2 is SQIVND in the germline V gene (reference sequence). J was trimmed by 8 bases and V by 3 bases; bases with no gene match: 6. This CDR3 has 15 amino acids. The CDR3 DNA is TGTGCCAGTAGTATGCTAGCGGGAGGCATGTATGAGCAGTTCTTC. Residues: CASSMLAGGMYEQFF.

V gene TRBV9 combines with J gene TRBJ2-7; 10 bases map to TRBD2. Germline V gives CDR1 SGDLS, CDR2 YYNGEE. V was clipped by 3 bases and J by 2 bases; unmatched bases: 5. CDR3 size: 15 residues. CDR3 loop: CASSGLAGAPYEQYF. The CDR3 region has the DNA TGTGCCAGCAGCGGGCTAGCGGGGGCCCCCTACGAGCAGTACTTC.

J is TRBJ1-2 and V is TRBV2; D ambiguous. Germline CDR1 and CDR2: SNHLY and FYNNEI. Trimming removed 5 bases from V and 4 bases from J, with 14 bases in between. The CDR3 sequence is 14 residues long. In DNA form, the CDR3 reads TGTGCCAGCAGTATGGAGGGCGGAATCTATGGCTACACCTTC. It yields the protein CASSMEGGIYGYTF.

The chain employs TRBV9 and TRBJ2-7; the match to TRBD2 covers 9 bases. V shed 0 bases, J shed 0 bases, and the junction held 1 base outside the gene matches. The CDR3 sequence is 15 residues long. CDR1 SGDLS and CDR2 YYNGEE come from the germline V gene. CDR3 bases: TGTGCCAGCAGCGTAGCAGCGGGGGGCTCCTACGAGCAGTACTTC. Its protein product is CASSVAAGGSYEQYF.

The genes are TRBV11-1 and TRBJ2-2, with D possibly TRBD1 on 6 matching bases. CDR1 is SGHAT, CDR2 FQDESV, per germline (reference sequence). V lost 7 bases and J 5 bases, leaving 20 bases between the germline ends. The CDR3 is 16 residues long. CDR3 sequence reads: CASTEGGRGKTGELFF. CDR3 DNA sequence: TGTGCCAGCACGGAAGGGGGAAGGGGAAAAACCGGGGAGCTGTTTTTT.

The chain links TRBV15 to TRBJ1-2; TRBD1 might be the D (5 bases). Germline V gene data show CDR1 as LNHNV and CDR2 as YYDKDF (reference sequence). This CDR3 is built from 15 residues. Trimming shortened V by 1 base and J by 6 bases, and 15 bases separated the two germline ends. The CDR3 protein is CATSRGFAGSDGYTF. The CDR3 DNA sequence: TGTGCCACCAGCAGAGGCTTTGCAGGGTCTGATGGCTACACCTTC.

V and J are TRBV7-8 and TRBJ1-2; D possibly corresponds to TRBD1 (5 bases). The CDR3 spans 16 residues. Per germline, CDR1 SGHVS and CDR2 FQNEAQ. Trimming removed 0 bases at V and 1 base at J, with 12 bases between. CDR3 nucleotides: TGTGCCAGCAGCTTAGCCCTACAGGCCCTTAACTATGGCTACACCTTC. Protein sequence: CASSLALQALNYGYTF.

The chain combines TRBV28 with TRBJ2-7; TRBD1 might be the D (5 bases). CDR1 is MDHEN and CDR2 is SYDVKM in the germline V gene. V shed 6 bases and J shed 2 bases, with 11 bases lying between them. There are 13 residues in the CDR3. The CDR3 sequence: CASRQGAPYEQYF. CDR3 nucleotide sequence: TGTGCCAGCAGGCAGGGTGCTCCCTACGAGCAGTACTTC.

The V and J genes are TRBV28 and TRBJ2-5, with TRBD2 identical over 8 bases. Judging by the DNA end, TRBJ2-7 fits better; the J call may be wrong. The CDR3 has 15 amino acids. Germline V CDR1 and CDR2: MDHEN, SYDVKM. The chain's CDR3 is CASSLWAGGLYEQYF. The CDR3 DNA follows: TGTGCCAGCAGTTTATGGGCGGGGGGTCTCTACGAGCAGTACTTC.

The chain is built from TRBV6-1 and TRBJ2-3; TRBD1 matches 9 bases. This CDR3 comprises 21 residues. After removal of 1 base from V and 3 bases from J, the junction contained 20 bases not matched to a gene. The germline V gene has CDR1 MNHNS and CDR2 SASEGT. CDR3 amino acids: CASSEGSPGQGFVFATDTQYF. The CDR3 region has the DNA TGTGCCAGCAGTGAAGGGAGCCCGGGACAGGGTTTTGTTTTTGCAACAGATACGCAGTATTTT.

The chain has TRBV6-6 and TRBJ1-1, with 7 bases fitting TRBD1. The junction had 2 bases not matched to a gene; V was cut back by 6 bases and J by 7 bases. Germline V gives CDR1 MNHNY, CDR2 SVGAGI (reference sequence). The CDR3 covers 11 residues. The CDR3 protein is CASRGQIEAFF. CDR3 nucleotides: TGTGCCAGCAGGGGACAGATTGAAGCTTTCTTT.

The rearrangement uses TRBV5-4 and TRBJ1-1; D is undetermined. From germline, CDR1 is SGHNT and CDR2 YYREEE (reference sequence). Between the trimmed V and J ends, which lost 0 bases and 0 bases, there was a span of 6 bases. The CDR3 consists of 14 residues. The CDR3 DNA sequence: TGTGCCAGCAGCTTGGGAAACTTGAACACTGAAGCTTTCTTT. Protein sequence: CASSLGNLNTEAFF.

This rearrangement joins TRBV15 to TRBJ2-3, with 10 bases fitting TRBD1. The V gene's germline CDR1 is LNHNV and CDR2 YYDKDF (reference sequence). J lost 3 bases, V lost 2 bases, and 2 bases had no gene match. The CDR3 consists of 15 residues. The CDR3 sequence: CATSRLGQGTDTQYF. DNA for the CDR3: TGTGCCACCAGCAGACTGGGACAGGGGACAGATACGCAGTATTTT.

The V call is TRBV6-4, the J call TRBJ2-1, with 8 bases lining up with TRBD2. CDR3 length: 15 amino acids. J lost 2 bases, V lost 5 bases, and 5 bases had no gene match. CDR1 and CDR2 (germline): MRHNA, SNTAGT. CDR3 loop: CASSLSGTTYNEQFF. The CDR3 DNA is TGTGCCAGCAGTCTTAGCGGGACAACCTACAATGAGCAGTTCTTC.

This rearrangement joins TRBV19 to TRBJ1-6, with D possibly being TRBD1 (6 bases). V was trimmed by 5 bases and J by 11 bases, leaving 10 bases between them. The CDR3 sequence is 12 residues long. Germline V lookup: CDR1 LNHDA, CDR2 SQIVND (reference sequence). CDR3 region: CASSVSGAPLHF. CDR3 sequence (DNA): TGTGCCAGTAGTGTTTCAGGGGCACCCCTCCACTTT. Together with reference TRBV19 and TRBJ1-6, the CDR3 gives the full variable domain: DGGITQSPKYLFRKEGQNVTLSCEQNLNHDAMYWYRQDPGQGLRLIYYSQIVNDFQKGDIAEGYSVSREKKESFPLTVTSAQKNPTAFYLCASSVSGAPLHFGNGTRLTVT.

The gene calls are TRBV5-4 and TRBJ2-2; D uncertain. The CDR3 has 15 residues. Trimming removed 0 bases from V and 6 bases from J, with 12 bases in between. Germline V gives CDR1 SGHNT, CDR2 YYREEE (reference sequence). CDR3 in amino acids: CASSLDRNPAGELFF. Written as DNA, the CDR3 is TGTGCCAGCAGCTTGGACAGAAACCCCGCCGGGGAGCTGTTTTTT.

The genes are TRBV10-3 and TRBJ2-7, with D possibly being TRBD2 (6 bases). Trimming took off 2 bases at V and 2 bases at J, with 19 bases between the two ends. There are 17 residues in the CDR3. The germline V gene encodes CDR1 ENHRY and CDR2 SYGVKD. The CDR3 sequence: CAISEIGASDLAYEQYF. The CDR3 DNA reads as TGTGCCATCAGTGAGATAGGGGCTAGCGACCTGGCCTACGAGCAGTACTTC.